This TCR beta chain appears in the sequencing data of a study of cytomegalovirus exposure and HLA in healthy donors. The CDR3 has 15 amino acids. Germline CDR1 is SGHVS and CDR2 is FNYEAQ. V lost 3 bases and J lost 2, with 8 bases in between. General study results and limits: Certain indistinguishable V segments, among them TRBV6-2 and TRBV6-3, were excluded. A prior analysis recorded that most TCR beta V segments were productive about 87% or about 30% of the time. Reportedly, a later analysis found an Asian-associated ancestry cluster had fewer N-insertions than the roughly 700-donor mean.

PCR amplification relied on 60 Vbeta primers (plus 13 Jbeta primers). This table comes from immunoSEQ multiplex PCR, and its TCRdb copy is limited to in-frame clones, with some not included. The table gives 150,000 to 200,000 clones; the top ten clones make up over 1% of it. Of note for this clone: Its cognate antigen is unknown.

Sequencing was performed on PBMCs. This receptor was obtained from a woman aged 55-70 years in good health and CMV-seronegative. This sequence joins TRBV7-6 and TRBJ2-6, with D hard to call. The CDR3 DNA sequence: TGTGCCAGCAGCTTCCTGGCCCCTGGGGCCAACGTCCTGACTTTC. The encoded protein is CASSFLAPGANVLTF.